This T cell receptor (beta chain) originates from a study of CD8 T cells in acute hepatitis C reinfection. Study-level results: Overrepresentation in the naive pool did not explain the preferential TRBV04 and TRBV06 usage seen in all groups.

This CDR3 is 16 amino acids long. V was shortened by 5 bases and J by 3 bases, with 19 bases between the two germline ends. Germline lookup yields CDR1 MRHNA and CDR2 SNTAGT. Time point in this sample: acute HCV infection, within 168 days of estimated infection date. Hepatitis C virus-specific T cells were sequenced directly ex vivo without in vitro expansion. Libraries were prepared by immunoSEQ multiplex PCR; TCRdb keeps only in-frame clonotypes and omits some of them. Of 1,400 or so clones in the sample, approximately 51% were seen once. The rearrangement links TRBV6-4 to TRBJ1-2; the D gene is possibly TRBD1 (6 bases). The clonotype was recovered from a woman between 18 and 29 years old who spontaneously cleared hepatitis C infection. The source was HCV NS3-1073 tetramer-sorted CD8+ T cells from PBMCs, collected during acute infection. CDR3 sequence: CASSYLLGGLDYGYTF. CDR3 nucleotides: TGTGCCAGCAGTTACCTGTTGGGGGGCCTCGACTATGGCTACACCTTC.